This TCR beta chain was identified in a study of blood T cell repertoires in COVID-19. On the study more broadly: The cDNA or gDNA used as material had been derived from T cells, B-cell-depleted T cells, or PBMCs.

Original handling: Estimated nucleated cell counts came from reference gene primer amplification. TCRdb keeps only in-frame clones here, not all; method: immunoSEQ multiplex PCR. V, J and clone size are those of that table, while D and trimming were read from the DNA. This table holds about 280,000 clones, about four fifths found once. J gave up 1 base and V 4 bases, and 6 bases lay outside the gene matches. The CDR3 runs to 15 residues. Germline V gene data show CDR1 as SGHRS and CDR2 as YFSETQ. The sequence derives from a middle-aged man who had been exposed to COVID-19. This chain connects TRBV5-1 to TRBJ1-1; 8 bases are shared with TRBD1. The sequencing sample was made of PBMCs or T cells enriched from blood (not recorded which). In nucleotides, the CDR3 is TGCGCCAGCAGCACGGGACAGGCGAAGAACACTGAAGCTTTCTTT. This codes for CASSTGQAKNTEAFF.